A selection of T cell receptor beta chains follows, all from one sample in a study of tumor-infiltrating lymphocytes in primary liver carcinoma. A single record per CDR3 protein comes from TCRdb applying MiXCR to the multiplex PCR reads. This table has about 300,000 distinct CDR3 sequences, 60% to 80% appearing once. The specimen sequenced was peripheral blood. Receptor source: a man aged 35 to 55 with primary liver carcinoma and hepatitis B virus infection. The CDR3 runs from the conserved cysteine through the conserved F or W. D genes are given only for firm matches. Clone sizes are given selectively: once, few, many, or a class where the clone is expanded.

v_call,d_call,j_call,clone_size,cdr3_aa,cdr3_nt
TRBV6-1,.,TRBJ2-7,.,CANISRLGSGEQYF,TGTGCCAACATTTCGCGGTTGGGATCGGGAGAGCAGTACTTC
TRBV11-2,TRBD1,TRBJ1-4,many,CASSINRGLEKLFF,TGTGCCAGCAGCATTAACAGGGGGCTGGAAAAACTGTTTTTT
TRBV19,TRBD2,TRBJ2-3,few,CASSPWTSGSTDTQYF,TGTGCCAGTAGTCCGTGGACTAGCGGGAGTACAGATACGCAGTATTTT
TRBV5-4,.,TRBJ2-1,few,CASNEQGGGEQFF,TGTGCCAGCAACGAACAGGGGGGGGGTGAGCAGTTCTTC
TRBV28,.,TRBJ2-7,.,CASSYYTDEQYF,TGTGCCAGCAGTTATTACACGGACGAGCAGTACTTC
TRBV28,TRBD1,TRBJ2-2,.,CASCNLGTANTGELFF,TGTGCCAGCTGTAACCTCGGGACAGCGAACACCGGGGAGCTGTTTTTT
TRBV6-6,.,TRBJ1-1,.,CPSSPQIMNTEAFF,TGTCCCAGCAGTCCCCAGATCATGAACACTGAAGCTTTCTTT
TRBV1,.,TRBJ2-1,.,CISSQDTSVTSGGYNEQFF,TGCATCAGCAGCCAAGATACGTCCGTGACTAGCGGGGGCTACAATGAGCAGTTCTTC
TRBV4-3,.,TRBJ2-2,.,CASNREIDSWNTGEPFF,TGCGCCAGCAACCGGGAGATAGACTCTTGGAACACCGGGGAGCCGTTTTTT
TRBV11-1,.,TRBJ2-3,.,CASSFMAATDTKYF,TGTGCCAGCAGCTTCATGGCGGCGACAGATACGAAGTATTTT
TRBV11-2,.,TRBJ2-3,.,CASSLAQGGLHAQYF,TGTGCCAGCAGCTTAGCCCAGGGGGGTCTGCATGCGCAGTATTTC
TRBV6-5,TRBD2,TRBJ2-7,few,CASSYDGGGRQYF,TGTGCCAGCAGTTATGATGGCGGGGGTAGGCAGTACTTC
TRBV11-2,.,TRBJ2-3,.,CTSSLPGRRDTQNF,TGTACCAGCAGCTTACCGGGTCGTAGAGATACGCAGAATTTT
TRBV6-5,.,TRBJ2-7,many,CASSYRQSVYEQYF,TGTGCCAGCAGTTACCGGCAAAGCGTCTACGAGCAGTACTTC
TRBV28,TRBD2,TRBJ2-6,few,CASRSSGRAGANVLTF,TGTGCCAGCAGGTCTAGCGGGAGGGCTGGGGCCAACGTCCTGACTTTC
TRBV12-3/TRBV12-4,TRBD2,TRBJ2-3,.,CDSSRTSDTQYF,TGTGACAGCAGCAGGACTAGCGATACGCAGTATTTT
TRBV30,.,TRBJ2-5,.,CAWRQGVGTQYF,TGTGCCTGGAGGCAGGGCGTGGGGACCCAGTACTTC
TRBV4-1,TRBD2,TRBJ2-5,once,CARSIYETSGSSETQYF,TGCGCCCGCAGCATATACGAGACTAGCGGGAGTTCAGAGACCCAGTACTTC
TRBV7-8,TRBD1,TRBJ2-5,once,CASSLSPQGETQHF,TGTGCCAGCAGCTTAAGTCCACAGGGGGAGACCCAGCACTTC
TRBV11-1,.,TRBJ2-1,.,CTSSSRRDILYNEQFF,TGTACCAGCAGCTCACGAAGGGACATTTTATACAATGAGCAGTTCTTC
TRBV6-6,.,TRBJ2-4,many,CASSYPPGSTAKNIQYF,TGTGCCAGCAGTTACCCGCCCGGGAGCACGGCCAAAAACATTCAGTACTTC
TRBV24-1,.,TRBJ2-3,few,CATSDSGTDTQYF,TGTGCCACCAGTGATTCCGGAACAGATACGCAGTATTTT